This TCR beta chain was recorded in a study of human T cells and chemical hapten exposure. For the study at large: Weekly scalp doses of diphenylcyclopropenone were given to patients during the roughly 23-week study. Reading of the patch tests, which applied 0.01% DPC to the upper back, occurred at 6 days. Study results and limitations: Among expanded TCRs, significantly more large CDR3 similarity clusters formed than among controls. Once DPC sensitization occurred, TCRs above 1 in 1000 frequency showed no change.

V lost 5 bases to trimming and J lost 5 bases, with 7 bases between them. The CDR3 is 13 residues long. The germline V gene has CDR1 MDHEN and CDR2 SYDVKM. The sample's time point: patch test 1, 2 weeks after DPC sensitization. Treatment described: therapeutic diphenylcyclopropenone sensitization with weekly scalp DPC. TCRdb passed the RACE reads through MiXCR, listing each CDR3 protein once. This table has about 380,000 distinct CDR3 sequences, approximately 5.1% appearing once. This clonotype was recorded many times. What it binds is unknown. The TCR originated in a woman between 45 and 60 years old with alopecia areata. Some clones in this sample may be carry-over from other donors' samples. This rearrangement joins TRBV28 to TRBJ2-6; D uncertain. The material was whole blood, obtained in connection with sensitization to the hapten diphenylcyclopropenone (DPC). The DNA for the CDR3 is TGTGCCAGCAGTCCCATCTGGGCCAACGTCCTGACTTTC. Translation gives CASSPIWANVLTF. The variable domain in full, with the rest retrieved from reference TRBV28 and TRBJ2-6, is DVKVTQSSRYLVKRTGEKVFLECVQDMDHENMFWYRQDPGLGLRLIYFSYDVKMKEKGDIPEGYSVSREKKERFSLILESASTNQTSMYLCASSPIWANVLTFGAGSRLTVL.